Listed below are T cell receptor beta chains from one sample, sequenced in a study of blood T cell repertoires in COVID-19. The method was immunoSEQ multiplex PCR; TCRdb's version includes in-frame clones alone and lacks a portion of them. The sample yields approximately 250,000 clones, 86% seen once. Sequenced input: peripheral blood. These receptors were taken from a man aged 18 to 29 with active or convalescent COVID-19. Both conserved end residues are trimmed from each CDR3. A D gene is named only where the DNA matches it firmly.

>TRBV14|TRBJ2-7|TRBD2
ATQPGGGEQY
>TRBV7-3|TRBJ1-4|TRBD1
ASSLVTGEATNKKLF
>TRBV3-1/TRBV3-2|TRBJ1-4|.
ASSLTETNEKLF
>TRBV4-2|TRBJ1-2|.
ASSQDRDNNYGYT
>TRBV9|TRBJ1-2|TRBD1
ASSPSTGFPYGYT
>TRBV9|TRBJ2-2|TRBD2
ASSHPKRGSDTGELF
>TRBV7-3|TRBJ1-1|TRBD1
ASSSRPRGQDTEAF
>TRBV7-9|TRBJ1-1|.
ASSPLNTEAF
>TRBV6-1|TRBJ2-7|TRBD1
ASSGGRFRGFYEQY
>TRBV4-3|TRBJ2-7|TRBD1
ASSQSDGTGGPYEQY